These 19 T cell receptor beta chains were all obtained from the same sample, sequenced in a study of neurological immune-mediated disorders. TCRdb analysed the 5' RACE reads with MiXCR anew, one entry per CDR3 protein. The profile covers 50,000 to 80,000 distinct CDR3 sequences, with 3% to 4% appearing a single time and more than 3% taken by the ten largest. The source material was PBMCs. The receptors stem from a man between 40 and 49 years old with multiple sclerosis.

This clonotype appeared many times. The rearrangement uses TRBV5-1 and TRBJ1-2; 8 nucleotides line up with TRBD1. Germline V gives CDR1 SGHRS, CDR2 YFSETQ. Unmatched junction bases numbered 10, after V lost 6 bases and J lost 0 bases. The CDR3 consists of 16 residues. The CDR3 bases are TGCGCCAGCAAGAATGGACAGGGCTTAGCTAACTATGGCTACACCTTC. Its translation: CASKNGQGLANYGYTF. Combining the CDR3 with reference TRBV5-1 and TRBJ1-2 gives the whole variable domain KAGVTQTPRYLIKTRGQQVTLSCSPISGHRSVSWYQQTPGQGLQFLFEYFSETQRNKGNFPGRFSGRQFSNSRSEMNVSTLELGDSALYLCASKNGQGLANYGYTFGSGTRLTVV.

At least ten counts were recorded for this clonotype. The chain is built from TRBV27 and TRBJ1-2; D gene uncertain. Per the germline V gene, CDR1 is MNHEY and CDR2 is SMNVEV (reference sequence). Trimming stripped 7 bases from V and 11 bases from J, with 26 bases between. The CDR3 is 15 residues long. CDR3 nucleotides: TGTGCCAGCACACCCCGATCTCCCTCCGGCGATCGGTACACCTTC. As protein: CASTPRSPSGDRYTF.

This clonotype occurred many times. The rearrangement uses TRBV5-1 and TRBJ2-3; D might be TRBD1 (5 bases). The V gene's germline CDR1 is SGHRS and CDR2 YFSETQ. The V and J ends lost 4 bases and 4 bases respectively, with 13 bases between them. This CDR3 comprises 14 residues. CDR3 sequence: CASSRLGPADTQYF. The DNA for the CDR3 is TGCGCCAGCAGCCGACTGGGGCCAGCAGATACGCAGTATTTT. Supplemented by reference TRBV5-1 and TRBJ2-3, the full variable domain reads KAGVTQTPRYLIKTRGQQVTLSCSPISGHRSVSWYQQTPGQGLQFLFEYFSETQRNKGNFPGRFSGRQFSNSRSEMNVSTLELGDSALYLCASSRLGPADTQYFGPGTRLTVL.

This clonotype was detected ten times or more. The chain carries TRBV5-1 and TRBJ2-5; 14 bases are shared with TRBD2. The CDR3 totals 16 residues. In germline, CDR1 is SGHRS, CDR2 YFSETQ. The trim removed 4 bases at V and 3 bases at J, leaving 5 bases unmatched. CDR3 sequence reads: CASSPGTSGGKETQYF. The CDR3 DNA follows: TGCGCCAGCAGCCCGGGGACTAGCGGGGGAAAAGAGACCCAGTACTTC.

This clonotype was counted between two and nine times. V usage is TRBV20-1 and J usage is TRBJ1-2; no reliable D call. Trimming removed 0 bases at V and 2 bases at J, with 7 bases between. This CDR3 comprises 13 residues. Germline CDR1 is DFQATT and CDR2 is SNEGSKA (reference sequence). CDR3 loop: CSARDSRNYGYTF. Written as DNA, the CDR3 is TGCAGTGCTAGAGATTCCCGCAACTATGGCTACACCTTC.

This clonotype was recorded many times. This sequence joins TRBV5-1 and TRBJ2-7; 11 bases align to TRBD1. The CDR3 is made up of 13 amino acids. With 5 bases clipped from V and 6 bases from J, the junction kept 4 bases outside the gene matches. The V gene's germline CDR1 is SGHRS and CDR2 YFSETQ. The CDR3 DNA is TGCGCCAGCAGAAGGACAGGGGGCTCCGAGCAGTACTTC. Translating gives CASRRTGGSEQYF. The entire variable domain, with the rest obtained from reference TRBV5-1 and TRBJ2-7, is as follows: KAGVTQTPRYLIKTRGQQVTLSCSPISGHRSVSWYQQTPGQGLQFLFEYFSETQRNKGNFPGRFSGRQFSNSRSEMNVSTLELGDSALYLCASRRTGGSEQYFGPGTRLTVT.

The sample holds many counts of this clonotype. This chain links TRBV5-1 with TRBJ1-1; D is perhaps TRBD1 (5 bases). Deletions cut 4 bases from V and 0 bases from J, with 13 bases between. Germline V gene data show CDR1 as SGHRS and CDR2 as YFSETQ. This CDR3 is built from 15 residues. This CDR3 reads CASSNQGLMNTEAFF. As DNA, the CDR3 is TGCGCCAGCAGCAATCAGGGACTAATGAACACTGAAGCTTTCTTT. Looking up the rest from reference TRBV5-1 and TRBJ1-1 gives the full variable domain: KAGVTQTPRYLIKTRGQQVTLSCSPISGHRSVSWYQQTPGQGLQFLFEYFSETQRNKGNFPGRFSGRQFSNSRSEMNVSTLELGDSALYLCASSNQGLMNTEAFFGQGTRLTVV.

This clonotype has ten or more counts. The V call is TRBV5-1, the J call TRBJ2-1, with 7 nucleotides matching TRBD1. CDR3 length: 13 residues. Germline V gene sequence: CDR1 SGHRS, CDR2 YFSETQ. The V and J ends lost 0 bases and 9 bases, in that order; junction bases with no gene match: 3. CDR3 sequence (DNA): TGCGCCAGCAGCTTGGAAGGGGGCAGTGAGCAGTTCTTC. Translating gives CASSLEGGSEQFF.

This clonotype showed up many times. The V call is TRBV15, the J call TRBJ1-6; a possible D gene is TRBD1 (5 bases). Trimming pared 6 bases from V and 18 bases from J, leaving 21 bases between. Per the germline V gene, CDR1 is LNHNV and CDR2 is YYDKDF (reference sequence). The CDR3 totals 13 residues. CDR3 amino acids: CATSLLQGEKPHF. The CDR3 DNA follows: TGTGCCACCAGTCTCTTGCAGGGTGAAAAGCCCCACTTT. Complete variable domain (other parts from reference TRBV15 and TRBJ1-6): DAMVIQNPRYQVTQFGKPVTLSCSQTLNHNVMYWYQQKSSQAPKLLFHYYDKDFNNEADTPDNFQSRRPNTSFCFLDIRSPGLGDTAMYLCATSLLQGEKPHFGNGTRLTVT.

Only a few counts were recorded for this clonotype. A junction boundary mismatches the germline segment, possibly from a read error. J is TRBJ1-6 and V is TRBV3-1; D not certain. Germline CDR1 reads LGHDT; CDR2 reads YNNKEL (reference sequence). The CDR3 contains 15 residues. CDR3 protein: CASSQVGDFNSTLNF. As DNA, the CDR3 is TGTGCCAGCAGCCAAGTAGGAGATTTTAATTCAACCCTCAACTTT.

This clonotype was seen repeatedly, ten times or more. The chain uses TRBV30 and TRBJ2-1, with 9 bases aligning to TRBD2. Germline CDR1 GTSNPN, CDR2 SVGIG (reference sequence). With V trimmed by 3 bases and J by 8 bases, 14 bases remained unmatched. The CDR3 consists of 16 residues. The CDR3 nucleotides read TGTGCCTGGAGATCGATTGGACTAGCGCCTGGCCATGAGCAGTTCTTC. Its translation: CAWRSIGLAPGHEQFF.

This clonotype was recorded many times. V is TRBV7-6 and J is TRBJ1-2; 9 bases align to TRBD1. V dropped 4 bases and J dropped 6; count of bases not matched to a gene: 6. This CDR3 region has 14 residues. Germline CDR1 reads SGHVS; CDR2 reads FNYEAQ. In DNA, the CDR3 is TGTGCCAGCAGCTCCGGGACAGGGCCCGATGGCTACACCTTC. It is translated as CASSSGTGPDGYTF.

This clonotype has ten or more counts. This chain uses TRBV7-3 with TRBJ2-7, with a possible D match to TRBD1 (5 bases). The length of the CDR3 is 16 residues. Between the trimmed V and J ends, which lost 1 base and 3 bases, there was a span of 16 bases. Germline-derived CDR1 and CDR2 are SGHTA and FQGTGA. CDR3 sequence: CASSLKRGKGIYEQYF. CDR3 DNA: TGTGCCAGCAGCTTAAAACGTGGGAAGGGGATCTACGAGCAGTACTTC.

This clonotype has ten or more counts. J is TRBJ2-3 and V is TRBV27; 8 bases fit TRBD2. Germline CDR1 and CDR2: MNHEY and SMNVEV (reference sequence). The V segment lost 8 bases and the J segment 2 bases; nucleotides outside the gene matches: 3. The CDR3 has 13 residues. The CDR3 DNA is TGTGCCAGCCGGGGGGGGGTCACAGATACGCAGTATTTT. The encoded protein is CASRGGVTDTQYF.

This clonotype was picked up many times. The V and J genes are TRBV12-3 or TRBV12-4 and TRBJ1-1, with D possibly TRBD1 on 5 matching bases. Trimming removed 0 bases from V and 4 bases from J, with 9 bases in between. The CDR3 has 14 residues. The DNA for the CDR3 is TGTGCCAGCAGTTTAGCTACAGGTGGCACTGAAGCTTTCTTT. Its translation: CASSLATGGTEAFF.

This clonotype occurred many times. The CDR3 spells CASSMRAGGFNEQFF. In nucleotides, the CDR3 is TGTGCCAGTAGTATGAGAGCGGGAGGCTTCAATGAGCAGTTCTTC. V and J are TRBV19 and TRBJ2-1; TRBD2 matches 9 bases. The ends lost 3 bases at V and 6 bases at J; junction bases unmatched: 6. The CDR3 runs 15 residues. Germline V lookup: CDR1 LNHDA, CDR2 SQIVND (reference sequence).

This clonotype has ten or more counts. This chain connects TRBV7-9 to TRBJ1-6, with a possible D match to TRBD1 (6 bases). Trimming stripped 5 bases from V and 9 bases from J, with 23 bases between. This CDR3 is 17 amino acids long. The V gene's germline CDR1 is SEHNR and CDR2 FQNEAQ (reference sequence). The CDR3 DNA reads TGTGCCAGCAGCCATGGCGGGGCACAGGGAAGGACTTCACCCCTCCACTTT. Translation: CASSHGGAQGRTSPLHF.

This clonotype came up many times. The rearrangement uses TRBV29-1 and TRBJ2-7; D ambiguous. CDR1 is SQVTM, CDR2 ANQGSEA, per germline. The CDR3 runs 14 residues. V shed 3 bases and J shed 4 bases, with 16 bases lying between them. CDR3 nucleotide sequence: TGCAGCGTTGATTCTGGGGTGGGAACATACGAGCAGTACTTC. It codes for CSVDSGVGTYEQYF.

In its sample, this clonotype was seen many times. The V call is TRBV20-1, the J call TRBJ1-1; weak D call: TRBD1 (6 bases). The CDR3 runs 17 residues. Germline CDR1 is DFQATT and CDR2 is SNEGSKA (reference sequence). V lost 0 bases and J lost 3, with 20 bases in between. The chain's CDR3 is CSARDNLIGRGYTEAFF. Here the CDR3 DNA reads TGCAGTGCTAGAGATAACCTGATAGGCAGGGGTTACACTGAAGCTTTCTTT.